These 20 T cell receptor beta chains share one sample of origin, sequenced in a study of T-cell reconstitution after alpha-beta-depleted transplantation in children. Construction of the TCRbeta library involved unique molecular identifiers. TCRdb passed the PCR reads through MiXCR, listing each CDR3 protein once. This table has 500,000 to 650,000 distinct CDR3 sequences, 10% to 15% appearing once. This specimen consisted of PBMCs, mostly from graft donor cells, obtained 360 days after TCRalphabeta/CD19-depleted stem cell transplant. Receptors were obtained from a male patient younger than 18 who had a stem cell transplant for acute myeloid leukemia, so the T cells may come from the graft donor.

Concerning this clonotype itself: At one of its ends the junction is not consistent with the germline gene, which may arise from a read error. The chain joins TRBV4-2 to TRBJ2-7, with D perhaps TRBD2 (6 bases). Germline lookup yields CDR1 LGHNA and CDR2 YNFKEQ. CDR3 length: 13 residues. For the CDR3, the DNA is TGTGCCAGCAGCCAAGATCTTCCGGGAGTCCAAAACTTC. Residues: CASSQDLPGVQNF.

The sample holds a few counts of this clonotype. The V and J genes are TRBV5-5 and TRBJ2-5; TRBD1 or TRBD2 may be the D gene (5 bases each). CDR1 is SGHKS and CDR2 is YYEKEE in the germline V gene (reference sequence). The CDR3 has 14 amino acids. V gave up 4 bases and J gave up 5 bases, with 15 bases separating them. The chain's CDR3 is CASSPLWGGETQYF. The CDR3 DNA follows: TGTGCCAGCAGCCCCCTATGGGGCGGGGAGACCCAGTACTTC.

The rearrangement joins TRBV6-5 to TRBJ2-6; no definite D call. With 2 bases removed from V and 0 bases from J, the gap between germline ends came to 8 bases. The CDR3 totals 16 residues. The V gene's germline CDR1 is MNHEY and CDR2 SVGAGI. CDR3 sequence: CASSYGLSSGANVLTF. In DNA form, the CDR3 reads TGTGCCAGCAGTTACGGTCTAAGCTCTGGGGCCAACGTCCTGACTTTC.

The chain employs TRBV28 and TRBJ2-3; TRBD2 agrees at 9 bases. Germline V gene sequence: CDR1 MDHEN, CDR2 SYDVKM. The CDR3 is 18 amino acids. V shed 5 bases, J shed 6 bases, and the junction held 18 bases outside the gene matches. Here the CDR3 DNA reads TGTGCCAGCAGTGTACACCAGGGACTAGCAAGGGGGGCGGATACGCAGTATTTT. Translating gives CASSVHQGLARGADTQYF.

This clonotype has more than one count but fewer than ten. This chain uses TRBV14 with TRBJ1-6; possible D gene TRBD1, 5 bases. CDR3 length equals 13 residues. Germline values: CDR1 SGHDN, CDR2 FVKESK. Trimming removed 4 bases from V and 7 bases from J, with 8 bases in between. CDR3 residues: CASSRRGNSPLHF. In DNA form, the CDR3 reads TGTGCCAGCAGCCGCCGGGGGAATTCACCCCTCCACTTT.

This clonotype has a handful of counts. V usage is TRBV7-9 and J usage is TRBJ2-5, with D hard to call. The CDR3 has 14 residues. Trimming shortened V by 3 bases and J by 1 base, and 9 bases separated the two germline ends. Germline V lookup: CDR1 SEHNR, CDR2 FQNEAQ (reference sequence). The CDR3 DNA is TGTGCCAGCAGCTTCGTGAGCTTCCAAGAGACCCAGTACTTC. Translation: CASSFVSFQETQYF.

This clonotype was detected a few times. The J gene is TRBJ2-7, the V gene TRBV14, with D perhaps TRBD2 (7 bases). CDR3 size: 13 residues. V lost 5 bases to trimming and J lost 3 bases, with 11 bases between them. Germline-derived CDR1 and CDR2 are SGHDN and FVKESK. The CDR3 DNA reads TGTGCCAGCAGCTCGGGGGGCTTCTACGAGCAGTACTTC. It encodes CASSSGGFYEQYF. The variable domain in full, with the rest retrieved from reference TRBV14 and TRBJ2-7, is EAGVTQFPSHSVIEKGQTVTLRCDPISGHDNLYWYRRVMGKEIKFLLHFVKESKQDESGMPNNRFLAERTGGTYSTLKVQPAELEDSGVYFCASSSGGFYEQYFGPGTRLTVT.

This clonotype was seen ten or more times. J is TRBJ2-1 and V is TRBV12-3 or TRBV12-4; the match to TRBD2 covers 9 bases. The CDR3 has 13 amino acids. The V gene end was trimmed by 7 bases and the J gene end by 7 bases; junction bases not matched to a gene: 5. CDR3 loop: CASTRLAENEQFF. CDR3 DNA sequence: TGTGCCAGCACCAGACTAGCGGAGAATGAGCAGTTCTTC.

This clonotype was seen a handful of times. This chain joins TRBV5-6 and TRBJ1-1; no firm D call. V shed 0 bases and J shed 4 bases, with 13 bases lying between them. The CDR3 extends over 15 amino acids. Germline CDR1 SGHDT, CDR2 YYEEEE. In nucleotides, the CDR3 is TGTGCCAGCAGCTTGGTCTGGGTCGAAAGCACTGAAGCTTTCTTT. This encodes CASSLVWVESTEAFF.

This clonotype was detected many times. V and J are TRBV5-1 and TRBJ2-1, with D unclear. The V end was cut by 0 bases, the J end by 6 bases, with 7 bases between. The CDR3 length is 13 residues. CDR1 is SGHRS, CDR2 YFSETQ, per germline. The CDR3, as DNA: TGCGCCAGCAGCTTGGGGGATATCAATGAGCAGTTCTTC. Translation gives CASSLGDINEQFF.

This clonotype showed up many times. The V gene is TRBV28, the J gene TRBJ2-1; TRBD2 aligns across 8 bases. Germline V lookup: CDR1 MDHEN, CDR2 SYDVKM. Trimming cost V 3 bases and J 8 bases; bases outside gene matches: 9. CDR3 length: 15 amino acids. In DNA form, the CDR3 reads TGTGCCAGCAGTTTGGCAGCGGGAGTCAACGATGAGCAGTTCTTC. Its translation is CASSLAAGVNDEQFF. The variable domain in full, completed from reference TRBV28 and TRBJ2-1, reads DVKVTQSSRYLVKRTGEKVFLECVQDMDHENMFWYRQDPGLGLRLIYFSYDVKMKEKGDIPEGYSVSREKKERFSLILESASTNQTSMYLCASSLAAGVNDEQFFGPGTRLTVL.

In DNA form, the CDR3 reads TGCAGTGCAAGACTAGCGGGGGAACCTTACAATGAGCAGTTCTTC. Translation gives CSARLAGEPYNEQFF. The chain carries TRBV20-1 and TRBJ2-1; 12 bases are shared with TRBD2. Germline loops: CDR1 DFQATT, CDR2 SNEGSKA (reference sequence). The CDR3 has 15 residues. V was clipped by 6 bases and J by 4 bases; unmatched bases: 7.

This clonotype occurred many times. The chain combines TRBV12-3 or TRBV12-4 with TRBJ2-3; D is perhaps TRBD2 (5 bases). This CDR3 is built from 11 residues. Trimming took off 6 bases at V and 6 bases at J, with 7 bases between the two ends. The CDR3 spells CASRGVDTQYF. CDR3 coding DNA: TGTGCCAGCAGGGGAGTGGATACGCAGTATTTT.

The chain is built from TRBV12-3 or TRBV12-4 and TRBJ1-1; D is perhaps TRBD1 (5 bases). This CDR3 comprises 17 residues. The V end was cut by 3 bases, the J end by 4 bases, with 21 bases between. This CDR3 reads CASSLPGTWPLPTEAFF. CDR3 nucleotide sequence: TGTGCCAGCAGTTTGCCCGGGACGTGGCCACTCCCCACTGAAGCTTTCTTT.

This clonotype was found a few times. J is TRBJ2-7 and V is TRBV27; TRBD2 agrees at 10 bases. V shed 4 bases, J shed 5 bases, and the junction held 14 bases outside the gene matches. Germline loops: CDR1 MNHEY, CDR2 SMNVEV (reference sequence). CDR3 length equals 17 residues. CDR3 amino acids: CASSSNLGLAGVHEQYF. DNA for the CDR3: TGTGCCAGCAGTTCAAACCTTGGGCTAGCGGGAGTCCACGAGCAGTACTTC.

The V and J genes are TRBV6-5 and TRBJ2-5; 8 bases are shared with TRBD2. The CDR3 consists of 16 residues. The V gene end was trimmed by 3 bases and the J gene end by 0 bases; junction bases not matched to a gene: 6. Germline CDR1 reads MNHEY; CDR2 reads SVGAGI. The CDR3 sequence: CASSYSGTANQETQYF. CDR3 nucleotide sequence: TGTGCCAGCAGTTATAGCGGGACGGCAAACCAAGAGACCCAGTACTTC.

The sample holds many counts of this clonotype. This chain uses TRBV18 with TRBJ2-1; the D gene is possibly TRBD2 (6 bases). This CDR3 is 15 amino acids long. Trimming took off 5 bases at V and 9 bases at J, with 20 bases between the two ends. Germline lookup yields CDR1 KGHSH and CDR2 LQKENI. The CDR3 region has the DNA TGTGCCAGCTCAAGGTCAGCGGGTGAACGTAGTGAGCAGTTCTTC. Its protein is CASSRSAGERSEQFF. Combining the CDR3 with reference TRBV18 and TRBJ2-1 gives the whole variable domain NAGVMQNPRHLVRRRGQEARLRCSPMKGHSHVYWYRQLPEEGLKFMVYLQKENIIDESGMPKERFSAEFPKEGPSILRIQQVVRGDSAAYFCASSRSAGERSEQFFGPGTRLTVL.

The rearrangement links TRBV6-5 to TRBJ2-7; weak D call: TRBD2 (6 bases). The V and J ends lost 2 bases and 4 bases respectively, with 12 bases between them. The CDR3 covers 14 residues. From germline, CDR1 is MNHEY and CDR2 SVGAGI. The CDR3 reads CASSYIAVRYEQYF. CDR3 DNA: TGTGCCAGCAGTTACATAGCGGTCCGATACGAGCAGTACTTC.

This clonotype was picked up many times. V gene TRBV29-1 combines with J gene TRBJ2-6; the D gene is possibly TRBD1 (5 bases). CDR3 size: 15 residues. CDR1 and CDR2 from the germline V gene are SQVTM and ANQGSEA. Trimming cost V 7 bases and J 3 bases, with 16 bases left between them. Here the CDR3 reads CSAYSQGVGANVLTF. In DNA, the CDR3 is TGCAGCGCCTATAGCCAAGGGGTTGGGGCCAACGTCCTGACTTTC.

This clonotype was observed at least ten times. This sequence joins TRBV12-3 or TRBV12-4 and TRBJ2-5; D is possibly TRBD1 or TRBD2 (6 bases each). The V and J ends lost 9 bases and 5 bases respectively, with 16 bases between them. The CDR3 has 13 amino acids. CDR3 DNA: TGTGCCAGTGGCCGGGGGCTCCGGGAGACCCAGTACTTC. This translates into CASGRGLRETQYF.